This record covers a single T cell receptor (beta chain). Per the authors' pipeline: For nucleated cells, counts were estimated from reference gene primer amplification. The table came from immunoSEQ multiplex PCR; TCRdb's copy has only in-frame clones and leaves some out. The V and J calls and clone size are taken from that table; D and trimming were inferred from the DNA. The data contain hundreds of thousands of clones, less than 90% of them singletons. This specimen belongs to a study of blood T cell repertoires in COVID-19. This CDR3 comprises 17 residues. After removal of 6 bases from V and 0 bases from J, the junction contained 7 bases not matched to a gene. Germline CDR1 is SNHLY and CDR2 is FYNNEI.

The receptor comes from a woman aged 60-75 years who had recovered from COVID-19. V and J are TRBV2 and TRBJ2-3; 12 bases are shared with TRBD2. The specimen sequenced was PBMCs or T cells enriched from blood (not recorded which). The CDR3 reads CASSKLAGGASTDTQYF. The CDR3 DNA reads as TGTGCCAGCAGCAAACTAGCGGGGGGCGCTAGCACAGATACGCAGTATTTT.